The rows below give T cell receptor beta chains drawn from one sample of a study of blood T cells in healthy people across ages. TCRdb processed the 5' RACE reads anew with MiXCR; each CDR3 protein has one entry. The sample has around 1,700,000 distinct CDR3 sequences, roughly 27% seen once. Sequences were obtained from blood. The receptors stem from a woman in her twenties or thirties in good health. CDR3s include the opening cysteine and the closing phenylalanine or tryptophan. A D gene is named only where the DNA matches it firmly. Rows may omit the clone size; those that give it use once, few, many or a size class.

DNA	CDR3	D	size	length	J	V
TGCAGCGTTCGGACCTACAATGAGCAGTTCTTC	CSVRTYNEQFF	.	few	11	TRBJ2-1	TRBV29-1
TGTGCCAGCAGCTTAATGGGGGCCGGGAGGTACACTGAAGCTTTCTTT	CASSLMGAGRYTEAFF	.	few	16	TRBJ1-1	TRBV11-2
TGTGCCATCAGTGACGACAAAGCTTCCTACAATGAGCAGTTCTTC	CAISDDKASYNEQFF	.	many	15	TRBJ2-1	TRBV10-3
TGTGCCAGCAGCCCCGACCCCTACCAAGAGACCCAGTACTTC	CASSPDPYQETQYF	.	.	14	TRBJ2-5	TRBV12-3/TRBV12-4
TGTGCCACCAGTGATTTCCAAGGGGGCCGCGGACATGAGCAGTTCTTC	CATSDFQGGRGHEQFF	TRBD1	.	16	TRBJ2-1	TRBV24-1
TGCAGTGCTAGACCCGATGGTGAAGCTTTCTTT	CSARPDGEAFF	.	.	11	TRBJ1-1	TRBV20-1
TGCAGCGCACAATCTGCGGGACTAGCGGAACTTGAGCAGTACTTC	CSAQSAGLAELEQYF	TRBD2	.	15	TRBJ2-5	TRBV29-1
TGTGCCAGCAGCCACGCGGACAGGCGGGCTGGCTACACCTTC	CASSHADRRAGYTF	TRBD1	few	14	TRBJ1-2	TRBV5-5
TGTGCCAGCATCAACCAAAGGGGGAGAGAGACCCAGTACTTC	CASINQRGRETQYF	.	.	14	TRBJ2-5	TRBV2
TGCGCCAGCAGCCAAGCGGACAGGGACGGAAACACCATATATTTT	CASSQADRDGNTIYF	TRBD1	.	15	TRBJ1-3	TRBV4-1
TGTGCCATCAGCGCCCGGACAGGCGGGAACACTGAAGCTTTCTTT	CAISARTGGNTEAFF	TRBD1	.	15	TRBJ1-1	TRBV10-3
TGCAGCGTTGCACTCAGGGGGCCGGATACGCAGTATTTT	CSVALRGPDTQYF	TRBD1	few	13	TRBJ2-3	TRBV29-1
TGCAGTGCTAGGGGCGGGGCTAGCGGGAAAATCGGGGAGCTGTTTTTT	CSARGGASGKIGELFF	TRBD2	few	16	TRBJ2-2	TRBV20-1
TGTGCCAGCAGCCCAAGACTAGCGGACTCCGAGCAGTACTTC	CASSPRLADSEQYF	TRBD2	.	14	TRBJ2-7	TRBV7-2
TGTGCCTGGAGTGCAGGACTAGCGGGAGTACACGAGCAGTACTTC	CAWSAGLAGVHEQYF	TRBD2	.	15	TRBJ2-7	TRBV30
TGTACCAGCAGTTTACGACAACAGGGGGTATATGAGCAGTTCTTC	CTSSLRQQGVYEQFF	TRBD1	.	15	TRBJ2-1	TRBV28
TGCGCCAGCAGCTGGTGGGGGCGCGGCAATGAGCAGTTCTTC	CASSWWGRGNEQFF	.	.	14	TRBJ2-1	TRBV5-1
TGTGCCAGCAGGGAATATGACCCAGAGTACGAGCAGTACTTC	CASREYDPEYEQYF	.	.	14	TRBJ2-7	TRBV25-1
TGTGCCAGCAGTGAAGTGGGATATGGATGCGAGCAGTACTTC	CASSEVGYGCEQYF	.	.	14	TRBJ2-7	TRBV2
TGTGCCAGCAGCTTAGAAGGTGGGGCCGGGCGCTCTCAGTATTTT	CASSLEGGAGRSQYF	.	.	15	TRBJ2-3	TRBV11-2
TGTGCCAGCAGCCCACAACTACTAAGGACAGGCTACAGTGAGCAGTTCTTC	CASSPQLLRTGYSEQFF	TRBD1	few	17	TRBJ2-1	TRBV3-1
TGTGCCAGCAGCCAAGTCCCTGGGGGCGGATACGAGCAGTACTTC	CASSQVPGGGYEQYF	.	few	15	TRBJ2-7	TRBV3-1
TGTGCCAGCACCCCTGGGGAAAAAGGGGGAATCGAGCAGTACTTC	CASTPGEKGGIEQYF	.	.	15	TRBJ2-7	TRBV28
TGCGCCAGCAGCTTGCTAGCGGGAGGGCCGGTAGGTGAGCAGTTCTTC	CASSLLAGGPVGEQFF	TRBD2	few	16	TRBJ2-1	TRBV5-1
TGCGCCAGCAGCCAACAAGCGGGAGGATTTTACAATGAGCAGTTCTTC	CASSQQAGGFYNEQFF	TRBD2	few	16	TRBJ2-1	TRBV4-1
TGCAGTGCTAGAGATGAGGGACAAGAGACCCAGTACTTC	CSARDEGQETQYF	.	many	13	TRBJ2-5	TRBV20-1
TGTGCCAGCAGTGAACATAGCGGGAGAGCAGATACGCAGTATTTT	CASSEHSGRADTQYF	TRBD2	.	15	TRBJ2-3	TRBV12-3/TRBV12-4
TGTGCCAGCATGGGGCAGGGGGCGCGAGGAGAGACCCAGTACTTC	CASMGQGARGETQYF	TRBD1	few	15	TRBJ2-5	TRBV2
TGCAGCGTTCCGGGTACAGTCTCCTACGAGCAGTACTTC	CSVPGTVSYEQYF	.	.	13	TRBJ2-7	TRBV29-1
TGTGCCAGCAGCTCCACAGCGGGAGGAGGGTTTGAGCAGTACTTC	CASSSTAGGGFEQYF	TRBD2	few	15	TRBJ2-7	TRBV7-2
TGTGCCAGCAGTGAGCCGGCTAGCGGGGGGGACAATGAGCAGTTCTTC	CASSEPASGGDNEQFF	TRBD2	.	16	TRBJ2-1	TRBV2
TGCGCCAGCAGTGAGACCGGTATTTACGAGCAGTACTTC	CASSETGIYEQYF	.	many	13	TRBJ2-7	TRBV10-2
TGTGCCACCAGCCCGGGATCGACGGGTTACAATCAGCCCCAGCATTTT	CATSPGSTGYNQPQHF	.	few	16	TRBJ1-5	TRBV15
TGCAGTGCTGGGGGGTTGGGAGAGACCCAGTACTTC	CSAGGLGETQYF	.	many	12	TRBJ2-5	TRBV20-1
TGTGCCAGCAGCTTTAGAGGGGTCACTAATGAAAAACTGTTTTTT	CASSFRGVTNEKLFF	.	few	15	TRBJ1-4	TRBV7-2
TGTGCCAGCAGCTCCGGGACTAGCGGGATGGGGGAAAACAATGAGCAGTTCTTC	CASSSGTSGMGENNEQFF	TRBD2	few	18	TRBJ2-1	TRBV7-9
TGTGCCAGCAGCTCCGGGACTAGCGGGAGTATCACCTACAATGGGCAGTTCTTC	CASSSGTSGSITYNGQFF	TRBD2	.	18	TRBJ2-1	TRBV7-2
TGTGCCAGCAGTGAAGCGGCCCCGGGGGCTCCTAACACTGAAGCTTTCTTT	CASSEAAPGAPNTEAFF	.	.	17	TRBJ1-1	TRBV2
TGTGCCAGCACTCCGCCGTTGTGGTATGGCTACACCTTC	CASTPPLWYGYTF	.	few	13	TRBJ1-2	TRBV28
TGTGCCAGCAGGTCTCTAGCGGGGCGGAACTACGAGCAGTACTTC	CASRSLAGRNYEQYF	TRBD2	few	15	TRBJ2-7	TRBV6-6
TGCGCCAGCAGCCGACAGGTGGTGAACACTGAAGCTTTCTTT	CASSRQVVNTEAFF	.	few	14	TRBJ1-1	TRBV4-1
TGTGCCAGCAGGGCGGGACAGTACGGGCAGTACTTC	CASRAGQYGQYF	.	few	12	TRBJ2-4	TRBV6-2/TRBV6-3
TGCGCCAGCAGTGAGTCCAGCGGGAGGGCATACAATGAGCAGTTCTTC	CASSESSGRAYNEQFF	TRBD2	.	16	TRBJ2-1	TRBV10-1
TGCAGCGCTTCCGGGACAGAAAACTATGGCTACACCTTC	CSASGTENYGYTF	TRBD1	.	13	TRBJ1-2	TRBV29-1
TGCAGCGTCCGGGACTCGAGACACAATGAGCAGTTCTTC	CSVRDSRHNEQFF	.	many	13	TRBJ2-1	TRBV29-1
TGTGCCAGCAGCTCCCCCTCGGGGAATAATGATGGCTACACCTTC	CASSSPSGNNDGYTF	.	.	15	TRBJ1-2	TRBV7-9
TGTGCCAGTAATTATCCCGGTGGTACGCAGTATTTT	CASNYPGGTQYF	.	.	12	TRBJ2-3	TRBV19
TGCAGTGCTGAGCGGGAGTTTCCCCCCCCACATTTAAATGAGCAGTTCTTC	CSAEREFPPPHLNEQFF	TRBD2	.	17	TRBJ2-1	TRBV20-1
TGTGCCAGCAGACGTGGAACTAGCGTAAGCTCCTACAATGAGCAGTTCTTC	CASRRGTSVSSYNEQFF	TRBD2	few	17	TRBJ2-1	TRBV7-2
TGCGCCAGCAGCTTGGCCGAGGCAGAACCTAGCACAGATACGCAGTATTTT	CASSLAEAEPSTDTQYF	.	.	17	TRBJ2-3	TRBV5-1
TGTGCCAGCCTGGCGGGAGACACCGGGGAGCTGTTTTTT	CASLAGDTGELFF	TRBD2	.	13	TRBJ2-2	TRBV6-6
TGTGCCAGCAGCTCCTCTCGTCTAGCGGGATTGAGATCCTACAATGAGCAGTTCTTC	CASSSSRLAGLRSYNEQFF	TRBD2	few	19	TRBJ2-1	TRBV7-9
TGTGCCAGCAGCTTGGGAATTATGGGCGGCTACACCTTC	CASSLGIMGGYTF	.	few	13	TRBJ1-2	TRBV5-6
TGTGCCAGCAGCCAAGAGGGCGGGGTGAGGGAGCAGTACTTC	CASSQEGGVREQYF	.	.	14	TRBJ2-7	TRBV14